Following are 30 T cell receptor beta chains from one sample sequenced in a study of neurological immune-mediated disorders (dated 2019 in TCRdb). Receptor amplification or capture employed 5' RACE. Sequenced using an Illumina HiSeq 2500. TCRdb took the public reads, trimmed them with fastp at Q25, ran MiXCR for clone calling and kept in-frame beta chains. For every CDR3 protein sequence, its rows merge into one entry that carries the most common genes and DNA. Counted in this sample were about 46,000 distinct CDR3 sequences; around 4.5% of them appeared once. In total, the top ten clones hold 5.5% to 6.5% of the sample. The sample was PBMCs. The receptors originated from a woman aged 55-69 years with multiple sclerosis.

This clonotype was found many times. The chain combines TRBV5-1 with TRBJ2-7, with D perhaps matching TRBD1 (5 bases). The CDR3 loop spans 13 amino acids. CDR1 is SGHRS, CDR2 YFSETQ, per germline. V gave up 4 bases and J gave up 6 bases, with 14 bases separating them. The CDR3 reads CASSRQPLGEQYF. CDR3 DNA: TGCGCCAGCAGCCGACAGCCCCTCGGCGAGCAGTACTTC.

This clonotype showed up just a few times. The gene calls are TRBV4-1 and TRBJ2-1; D not resolved. The CDR3 spans 15 residues. CDR1 and CDR2 (germline): MGHRA, YSYEKL. V was shortened by 0 bases and J by 7 bases, with 13 bases between the two germline ends. This CDR3 is CASSQDLVPGNEQFF. The CDR3 bases are TGCGCCAGCAGCCAAGATCTGGTACCGGGTAATGAGCAGTTCTTC.

The rearrangement uses TRBV7-2 and TRBJ2-2; D is perhaps TRBD1 (6 bases). Trimming cost V 5 bases and J 3 bases, with 13 bases left between them. This CDR3 is built from 15 residues. The germline gives CDR1 SGHTA, CDR2 FQGNSA. CDR3 sequence reads: CASSRKYRDTGELFF. The CDR3 nucleotides are TGTGCCAGCAGCCGAAAGTACAGGGACACCGGGGAGCTGTTTTTT.

The table lists this clonotype with many counts. The chain employs TRBV29-1 and TRBJ2-3; 7 nucleotides align to TRBD1. CDR1 is SQVTM, CDR2 ANQGSEA, per germline. With 7 bases clipped from V and 1 base from J, the junction kept 8 bases outside the gene matches. CDR3 length: 14 amino acids. The CDR3 coding sequence is TGCAGCGCCGGCCGGGACAGTCGCACAGATACGCAGTATTTT. This encodes CSAGRDSRTDTQYF.

The chain joins TRBV7-9 to TRBJ2-1, with D perhaps assigned TRBD1 or TRBD2 (5 bases each). V lost 3 bases and J 8 bases, leaving 14 bases between the germline ends. Germline lookup yields CDR1 SEHNR and CDR2 FQNEAQ (reference sequence). The CDR3 extends over 14 amino acids. The chain's CDR3 is CASSFQMSGHEQFF. Written as DNA, the CDR3 is TGTGCCAGCAGCTTCCAGATGTCGGGGCATGAGCAGTTCTTC.

The sample holds many counts of this clonotype. The chain is built from TRBV20-1 and TRBJ2-7, with D possibly TRBD1 on 5 matching bases. The CDR3 covers 16 residues. V was clipped by 4 bases and J by 0 bases, with 19 bases between them. Per germline, CDR1 DFQATT and CDR2 SNEGSKA (reference sequence). The CDR3 coding sequence is TGCAGTGCTACCGGGCCCCTCAGGGCATACTCCTACGAGCAGTACTTC. Protein sequence: CSATGPLRAYSYEQYF.

This clonotype was observed many times. The chain joins TRBV7-9 to TRBJ2-5; D unclear. The germline V gene has CDR1 SEHNR and CDR2 FQNEAQ (reference sequence). The CDR3 contains 11 residues. Trimming stripped 3 bases from V and 5 bases from J, with 4 bases between. In nucleotides, the CDR3 is TGTGCCAGCAGCTTGTACGAGACCCAGTACTTC. Translation gives CASSLYETQYF.

This clonotype was detected ten times or more. The chain has TRBV10-3 and TRBJ2-7, with TRBD1 matching over 7 bases. Germline CDR1 reads ENHRY; CDR2 reads SYGVKD. V lost 6 bases to trimming and J lost 2 bases; unmatched junction nucleotides: 4. The CDR3 length is 13 residues. The CDR3 DNA is TGTGCCATCAGGGGGACAGACCCCTACGAGCAGTACTTC. This translates into CAIRGTDPYEQYF.

This clonotype has ten or more counts. The V and J genes are TRBV20-1 and TRBJ1-1; D is undetermined. Germline V gene sequence: CDR1 DFQATT, CDR2 SNEGSKA (reference sequence). The V end lost 1 base, the J end lost 0 bases, and 6 bases lay between the germline ends. The CDR3 runs 13 residues. CDR3 nucleotides: TGCAGTGCTAGAGGACGGTTGAACACTGAAGCTTTCTTT. Amino acid sequence: CSARGRLNTEAFF.

V is TRBV9 and J is TRBJ2-2; 8 bases line up with TRBD1. The germline V gene has CDR1 SGDLS and CDR2 YYNGEE. The CDR3 loop spans 15 amino acids. V dropped 0 bases and J dropped 6; count of bases not matched to a gene: 4. The chain's CDR3 is CASSVGVQGAGELFF. The CDR3 coding sequence is TGTGCCAGCAGCGTAGGAGTACAGGGGGCCGGGGAGCTGTTTTTT.

This clonotype was recorded at least ten times. This chain uses TRBV5-1 with TRBJ1-2; the match to TRBD1 covers 9 bases. Germline CDR1 is SGHRS and CDR2 is YFSETQ. J lost 5 bases, V lost 0 bases, and 14 bases had no gene match. The CDR3 has 18 residues. CDR3 bases: TGCGCCAGCAGCTTGGAGATGGGGACAGGGTTGCCGAGATATGGCTACACCTTC. Protein sequence: CASSLEMGTGLPRYGYTF.

This clonotype was counted many times. This chain joins TRBV3-1 and TRBJ2-6; D gene unclear. Trimming stripped 2 bases from V and 2 bases from J, with 7 bases between. Germline V gene data show CDR1 as LGHDT and CDR2 as YNNKEL (reference sequence). The CDR3 covers 15 residues. The CDR3, as DNA: TGTGCCAGCAGCCAAACAGAAACTGGGGCCAACGTCCTGACTTTC. Translated, it gives CASSQTETGANVLTF.

This clonotype was observed at least ten times. The chain has TRBV2 and TRBJ2-5; 11 bases fit TRBD2. Looked up from germline, CDR1 is SNHLY and CDR2 is FYNNEI. V was pared by 0 bases and J by 4 bases, with 4 bases of the junction left unmatched. The CDR3 is made up of 16 amino acids. As DNA, the CDR3 is TGTGCCAGCAGTGAAGCATCTACTAGCGGGAGAGAGACCCAGTACTTC. Translated, it gives CASSEASTSGRETQYF. Full variable domain (outside the CDR3, taken from reference TRBV2 and TRBJ2-5): EPEVTQTPSHQVTQMGQEVILRCVPISNHLYFYWYRQILGQKVEFLVSFYNNEISEKSEIFDDQFSVERPDGSNFTLKIRSTKLEDSAMYFCASSEASTSGRETQYFGPGTRLLVL.

This clonotype was seen repeatedly, ten times or more. This chain links TRBV3-1 with TRBJ2-3; 10 positions match TRBD2. The CDR3 spans 15 residues. J gave up 0 bases and V 4 bases, and 1 base lay outside the gene matches. CDR1 and CDR2 (germline): LGHDT, YNNKEL (reference sequence). CDR3 nucleotide sequence: TGTGCCAGCAGCCCGACTAGCGGGAGCACAGATACGCAGTATTTT. As protein: CASSPTSGSTDTQYF.

This clonotype appeared many times. The chain employs TRBV20-1 and TRBJ2-1; no firm D call. Germline values: CDR1 DFQATT, CDR2 SNEGSKA (reference sequence). There are 14 residues in the CDR3. The V end was cut by 0 bases, the J end by 3 bases, with 9 bases between. The CDR3 region has the DNA TGCAGTGCTAGAGAGTCTCCGAGCTACAATGAGCAGTTCTTC. This codes for CSARESPSYNEQFF.

This clonotype was seen a few times. The chain has TRBV20-1 and TRBJ1-2; 9 bases line up with TRBD1. Trimming removed 0 bases from V and 7 bases from J; junction bases left unmatched: 6. CDR3 length equals 14 residues. CDR1 DFQATT and CDR2 SNEGSKA come from the germline V gene (reference sequence). The CDR3 loop is CSARDRDRVGGYTF. The CDR3 region has the DNA TGCAGTGCTAGAGATCGGGACAGGGTGGGTGGCTACACCTTC.

This sequence joins TRBV7-2 and TRBJ2-1, with D perhaps matching TRBD1 or TRBD2 (6 bases each). The CDR3 contains 13 residues. V lost 11 bases and J lost 6, with 17 bases in between. Germline assignment: CDR1 SGHTA and CDR2 FQGNSA. The CDR3 DNA follows: TGTGCCTCTGGGGGGCCCACAGCCAATGAGCAGTTCTTC. This encodes CASGGPTANEQFF.

In its sample, this clonotype was seen a few times. The V call is TRBV20-1, the J call TRBJ2-5; 12 bases fit TRBD2. Germline V gene data show CDR1 as DFQATT and CDR2 as SNEGSKA (reference sequence). CDR3 length: 15 amino acids. J was trimmed by 4 bases and V by 7 bases; bases with no gene match: 10. CDR3 sequence (DNA): TGCAGTGTGAGGGGACTAGCGGGCAGAGGAGAGACCCAGTACTTC. This translates into CSVRGLAGRGETQYF.

This clonotype came up a few times. The rearrangement uses TRBV7-8 and TRBJ2-3, with D hard to call. This CDR3 comprises 13 residues. Germline CDR1 is SGHVS and CDR2 is FQNEAQ. V lost 5 bases to trimming and J lost 5 bases, with 11 bases between them. Here the CDR3 reads CASSLYFGDTQYF. CDR3 DNA sequence: TGTGCCAGCAGCCTTTACTTCGGAGATACGCAGTATTTT.

This clonotype was seen at least ten times. The chain links TRBV21-1 to TRBJ2-5. TRBV21-1 is marked as a pseudogene. This CDR3 region has 14 residues. In nucleotides, the CDR3 is TGTGCCAGCAGCACAGGGATTGTAGCAGAGACCCAGTACTTC. This encodes CASSTGIVAETQYF.

This clonotype has more than one count but fewer than ten. CDR3 sequence: CASSYPGQGAEEQYF. The CDR3 DNA sequence: TGTGCCAGCAGTTACCCGGGACAGGGGGCGGAAGAGCAGTACTTC. V is TRBV6-6 and J is TRBJ2-7, with 12 positions matching TRBD1. The CDR3 spans 15 residues. Trimming removed 2 bases from V and 7 bases from J; junction bases left unmatched: 6. Germline V gene sequence: CDR1 MNHNY, CDR2 SVGAGI (reference sequence).

This clonotype was observed at least ten times. A read error may produce the germline difference seen at one junction end. As DNA, the CDR3 is TGTGCCGTGGGGCAGGGGCTCTTT. This sequence encodes CAVGQGLF. This chain connects TRBV30 to TRBJ2-3, with D possibly TRBD1 on 6 matching bases. The germline V gene has CDR1 GTSNPN and CDR2 SVGIG (reference sequence). The CDR3 has 8 residues.

V is TRBV14 and J is TRBJ2-1, with D perhaps TRBD1 (6 bases). Germline CDR1 reads SGHDN; CDR2 reads FVKESK. This CDR3 region has 15 residues. V gave up 1 base and J gave up 4 bases, with 11 bases separating them. CDR3 in amino acids: CASSQGQVFYNEQFF. DNA of the CDR3: TGTGCCAGCAGCCAAGGACAGGTTTTTTACAATGAGCAGTTCTTC.

The table lists this clonotype with many counts. The chain couples TRBV11-2 to TRBJ2-7; D is possibly TRBD1 (5 bases). The CDR3 contains 14 residues. The V and J ends lost 3 bases and 2 bases respectively, with 11 bases between them. The germline CDR1 and CDR2 sequences are SGHAT and FQNNGV. CDR3 DNA: TGTGCCAGCAGCTTGGGGCGAATAGCCTACGAGCAGTACTTC. It encodes CASSLGRIAYEQYF.

This clonotype has just a few counts. The rearrangement joins TRBV20-1 to TRBJ2-5, with D unclear. The germline CDR1 and CDR2 sequences are DFQATT and SNEGSKA (reference sequence). Trimming took off 6 bases at V and 0 bases at J, with 14 bases between the two ends. The CDR3 spans 14 residues. Here the CDR3 reads CSAWKRSHQETQYF. Here the CDR3 DNA reads TGCAGTGCCTGGAAGAGGAGTCACCAAGAGACCCAGTACTTC.

This clonotype was recorded at least ten times. The chain is built from TRBV9 and TRBJ1-2; D may be TRBD1 (5 bases). The CDR3 covers 13 residues. The germline gives CDR1 SGDLS, CDR2 YYNGEE. V was shortened by 3 bases and J by 5 bases, with 11 bases between the two germline ends. The CDR3 is CASSGQGGYGYTF. CDR3 nucleotide sequence: TGTGCCAGCAGCGGCCAGGGAGGGTATGGCTACACCTTC. Full variable domain (outside the CDR3, taken from reference TRBV9 and TRBJ1-2): DSGVTQTPKHLITATGQRVTLRCSPRSGDLSVYWYQQSLDQGLQFLIQYYNGEERAKGNILERFSAQQFPDLHSELNLSSLELGDSALYFCASSGQGGYGYTFGSGTRLTVV.

This clonotype was recorded many times. The V call is TRBV10-3, the J call TRBJ1-2, with D perhaps TRBD1 (6 bases). CDR1 ENHRY and CDR2 SYGVKD come from the germline V gene. This CDR3 is 14 amino acids long. Trimming pared 8 bases from V and 14 bases from J, leaving 27 bases between. CDR3 sequence: CAIRLGGQILLCTF. In DNA form, the CDR3 reads TGTGCCATCCGGCTGGGGGGACAAATCCTATTGTGTACCTTC.

The sample holds many counts of this clonotype. The rearrangement links TRBV12-3 or TRBV12-4 to TRBJ2-7, with 7 bases lining up with TRBD1. This CDR3 region has 17 residues. V shed 0 bases and J 0 bases; nucleotides not matched to a gene: 8. The DNA of the CDR3 is TGTGCCAGCAGTTTAGCAGTCGGGACAGACTTCTCCTACGAGCAGTACTTC. It is translated as CASSLAVGTDFSYEQYF.

The sample holds many counts of this clonotype. The rearrangement links TRBV20-1 to TRBJ1-1; 11 bases are shared with TRBD1. The CDR3 is 15 residues long. Germline V CDR1 and CDR2: DFQATT, SNEGSKA (reference sequence). After removal of 3 bases from V and 4 bases from J, the junction contained 7 bases not matched to a gene. CDR3 in DNA: TGCAGTGCTAGGGGACAGGGGGGTGCCCGCACTGAAGCTTTCTTT. Its translation: CSARGQGGARTEAFF.

This clonotype was seen many times. CDR3 in DNA: TGTGCCAGCAGCCTGGTCGGACAGTTTGACAAAAACATTCAGTACTTC. This encodes CASSLVGQFDKNIQYF. The rearrangement joins TRBV6-2 or TRBV6-3 to TRBJ2-4; possible D gene TRBD1, 6 bases. Per germline, CDR1 MNHEY and CDR2 SVGEGT. The length of the CDR3 is 16 residues. V lost 6 bases to trimming and J lost 3 bases, with 18 bases between them.